This T cell receptor beta chain was observed in a study of Ad26.COV2.S vaccination and SARS-CoV-2 variants (dated by TCRdb to 2020 to 2023). In the study overall: Vaccine-arm donors came from COV1001, a multicentre, randomized, double-blind, placebo-controlled phase I-IIa trial of Ad26.COV2.S in healthy adults. Investigators remained blinded to trial group allocation during experiments and outcome assessment. Ad26.COV2.S was administered intramuscularly at a dose of 5x10^10 or 1x10^11 viral particles, either as one shot or as two shots given 56 days apart. Sequencing of the TCRbeta repertoire served to evaluate the specificity and breadth of SARS-CoV-2-reactive T cell receptors following Ad26.COV2.S vaccination. A total of about 30 samples were included in the TCR-sequenced set, comprising about 20 Ad26.COV2.S vaccine recipients, 5 placebo recipients and 8 SARS-CoV-2 convalescent individuals. Trial participants were randomized into five groups of five: low-dose or high-dose Ad26.COV2.S given once or twice, or placebo on both occasions.

The germline V gene supplies CDR1 LGHNA and CDR2 YSLEER. Including cysteine and phenylalanine, the CDR3 has 15 amino acids. Only CDR3 DNA remains: 45 bases, in frame from the first base. From V the trimming removes 1 base and from J it removes 0 bases, while the gene matches leave 2 bases of the junction unaccounted for. Broad study findings and their caveats: The study lacked the statistical power to compare responses across vaccine doses or regimens. Substantial breadth of spike-specific CD8+ and CD4+ T cell responses was reported after vaccination. Vaccine and placebo recipients had similar non-spike TCR breadth, a finding consistent with the vaccine containing only spike. Ad26.COV2.S recipients had higher spike-specific TCR breadth than placebo recipients (P = 0.0014). The authors noted that the TCR breadth and depth analyses may have underestimated total T cell responses.

About this clone: There is no known antigen for this receptor. Base qualities are missing; no much larger clone stands one base away.

The immunoSEQ Assay was the method used to sequence TCRbeta CDR3 regions. After extraction, genomic DNA underwent amplification by bias-controlled multiplex PCR, followed by high-throughput sequencing. As for the authors' bioinformatics: To quantify the absolute abundance of every unique TCRbeta CDR3 region, sequences were collapsed and filtered. Usable DNA was measured by amplifying reference genes present in all nucleated cells, and TCRbeta template counts were normalized to that usable DNA to estimate T cell fraction. Repertoire TCRs were annotated as SARS-CoV-2-specific by exact matching of V gene, CDR3 amino acid sequence and J gene to a known reactive TCR set. MIRA supplied the reference SARS-CoV-2 TCR set, which was filtered for enrichment in COVID-19-positive ImmuneCODE repertoires so that public or cross-reactive TCRs were removed. Using the MIRA antigens, annotated TCRs were further analysed by specific ORF or by position within an ORF. Breadth was defined as annotated unique rearrangements over total unique productive rearrangements; depth was the summed frequency of those rearrangements. TCR breadth was compared between groups using two-sided Wilcoxon rank-sum tests. TCRdb obtained this table from immuneACCESS and retained in-frame rearrangements with V and J assigned. These tables miss some clones; where compared with another copy, unresolved V genes account for less than half of the shortfall, and the remainder is unexplained. V, J and clone size are taken as reported in that table, and D and trimming were inferred from the DNA itself. The sample records hundreds of thousands of clones, roughly 89% of which are singletons. Approximately 4.5% of the sample is held by the ten biggest clonotypes.

Sample treatment or condition, as interpreted from the label and publication: some 19 received Ad26.COV2.S at low or high dose, single or two shots; five or six received placebo; per-sample allocation not given. For vaccine and placebo recipients, the sequenced repertoires came from samples collected on day 63 after the first injection. In Cohort 1b, about 27 adults aged 18-55 years were enrolled at a single site in Boston, USA, between 29 July and 7 August 2020. As a vaccine, Ad26.COV2.S was a replication-incompetent adenovirus type 26 vector that expressed a prefusion-stabilized SARS-CoV-2 spike protein derived from the original Wuhan strain.

The chain is assembled from TRBV4-3 and TRBJ2-7; 8 central nucleotides agree with TRBD1. The TCR comes from a person between 18 and 60 years old who received the Ad26.COV2.S COVID-19 vaccine or a placebo. Source: peripheral blood, taken in a trial of Ad26.COV2.S vaccine versus placebo. For the CDR3, the sequence is CASSQGTGSSYEQYF. The bases read TGCGCCAGCAGCCAAGGGACAGGGAGCTCCTACGAGCAGTACTTC.